Sequencing of this T cell receptor beta chain was carried out in a study of control samples from healthy donors and cancer patients. On this clone itself: This CDR3 is also generated by other DNA sequences in the sample.

The CDR3 covers 14 residues. V was cut by 0 bases and J by 1 base, with 6 bases left in between. Germline V gives CDR1 SEHNR, CDR2 FQNEAQ (reference sequence). Method: immunoSEQ multiplex PCR; TCRdb's copy keeps in-frame clones and lacks some. Found here are around 130,000 clones, around 89% of them singletons; the top ten hold 30% to 50%. This sequence originates from a man between 50 and 59 years old in good health. Sequenced: blood. This chain connects TRBV7-9 to TRBJ1-1; no clear D. Here the CDR3 reads CASSLAGANTEAFF. The DNA for the CDR3 is TGTGCCAGCAGCTTAGCCGGCGCGAACACTGAAGCTTTCTTT.